The clone carrying this TCR beta chain has a handful of counts. Using immunoSEQ multiplex PCR, the repertoire was profiled, and TCRdb retains in-frame clones only, with some absent. The sample yields about 180,000 clones, around four fifths seen once. This entry is derived from a study of blood T cell repertoires in COVID-19. J gave up 5 bases and V 0 bases, and 3 bases lay outside the gene matches. Germline V lookup: CDR1 SGHNT, CDR2 YYREEE (reference sequence). The CDR3 consists of 14 residues. Sample: peripheral blood. The source of this sequence is a woman aged 40 to 50 with COVID-19, enrolled during active disease. The chain carries TRBV5-4 and TRBJ1-2; 8 nucleotides match TRBD1. CDR3 bases: TGTGCCAGCAGCTTGGACAGGGGGAATTATGGCTACACCTTC. This codes for CASSLDRGNYGYTF.